This T cell receptor (beta chain) appears in the sequencing data of a study of a mutant IDH1 vaccine in newly diagnosed glioma. Study at large: Before enrollment, patients got radiotherapy alone, temozolomide alone, or mostly the combination.

Time point defined: week 11, during vaccination. Topical imiquimod was applied with each vaccine dose, which held 300 ug of mutant IDH1 20-mer peptide. The donors' diagnosis was new WHO grade 3 or 4 astrocytoma that was IDH1-mutant and ATRX-lost. Turning to this clone: Its antigen is unidentified.

Sequencing used immunoSEQ multiplex PCR; TCRdb keeps in-frame clones, though not all of them. The data hold approximately 24,000 clones, with about 77% observed a single time. Study-level results: Pseudoprogression seemed unrelated to changes in top peripheral T cell clonotypes.

J lost 2 bases, V lost 4 bases, and 9 bases had no gene match. The CDR3 covers 16 residues. Looked up from germline, CDR1 is SGHTA and CDR2 is FQGNSA. This clonotype was obtained from a woman under 30 with glioma. Material: PBMCs, obtained from a glioma patient whose treatment included an IDH1 peptide vaccine. J is TRBJ2-7 and V is TRBV7-2; TRBD2 aligns across 9 bases. The CDR3 DNA is TGTGCCAGCAGCTCCCGCAGGGTAGCGGGAGCCTACGAGCAGTACTTC. This codes for CASSSRRVAGAYEQYF.